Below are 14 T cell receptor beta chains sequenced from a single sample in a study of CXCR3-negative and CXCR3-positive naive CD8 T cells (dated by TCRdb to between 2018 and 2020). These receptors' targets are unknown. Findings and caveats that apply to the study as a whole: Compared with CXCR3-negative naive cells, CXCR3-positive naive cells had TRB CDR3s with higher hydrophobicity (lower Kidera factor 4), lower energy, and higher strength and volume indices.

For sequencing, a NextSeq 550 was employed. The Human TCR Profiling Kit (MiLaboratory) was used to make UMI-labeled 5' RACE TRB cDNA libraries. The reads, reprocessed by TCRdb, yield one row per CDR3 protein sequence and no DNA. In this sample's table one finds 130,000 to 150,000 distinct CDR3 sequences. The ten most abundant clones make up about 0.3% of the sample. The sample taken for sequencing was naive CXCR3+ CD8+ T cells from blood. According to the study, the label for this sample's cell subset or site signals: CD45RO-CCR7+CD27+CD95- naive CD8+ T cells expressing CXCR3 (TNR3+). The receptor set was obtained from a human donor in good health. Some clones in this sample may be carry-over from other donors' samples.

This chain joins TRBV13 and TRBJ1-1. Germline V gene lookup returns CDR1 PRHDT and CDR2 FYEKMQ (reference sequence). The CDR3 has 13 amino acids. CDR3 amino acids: CASSFWVDSEAFF.

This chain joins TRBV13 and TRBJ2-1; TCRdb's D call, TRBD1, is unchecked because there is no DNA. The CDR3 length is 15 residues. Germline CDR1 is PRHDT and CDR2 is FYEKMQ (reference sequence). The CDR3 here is CASSSESGKYNEQFF.

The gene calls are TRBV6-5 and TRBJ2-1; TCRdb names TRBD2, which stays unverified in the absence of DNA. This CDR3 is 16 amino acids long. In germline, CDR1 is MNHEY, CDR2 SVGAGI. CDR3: CASSYSRTSGGNEQFF.

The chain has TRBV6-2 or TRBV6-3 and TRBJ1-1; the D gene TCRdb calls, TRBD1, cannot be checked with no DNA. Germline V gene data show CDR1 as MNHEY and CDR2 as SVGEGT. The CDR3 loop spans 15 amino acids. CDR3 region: CASSLDNRMNTGAFF.

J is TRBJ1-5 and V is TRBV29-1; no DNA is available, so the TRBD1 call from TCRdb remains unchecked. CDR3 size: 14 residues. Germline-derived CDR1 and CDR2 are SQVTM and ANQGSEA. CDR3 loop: CSVAQGYGNQPQHF.

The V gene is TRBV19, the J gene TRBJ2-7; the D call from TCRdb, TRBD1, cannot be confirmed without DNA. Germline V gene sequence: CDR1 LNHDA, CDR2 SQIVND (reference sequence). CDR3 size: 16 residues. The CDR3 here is CASSTGSRSARDEQYF.

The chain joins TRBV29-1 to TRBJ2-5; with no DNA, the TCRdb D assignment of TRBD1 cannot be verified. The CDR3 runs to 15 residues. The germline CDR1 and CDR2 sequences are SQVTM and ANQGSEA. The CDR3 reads CSVVRAGDLQETQYF.

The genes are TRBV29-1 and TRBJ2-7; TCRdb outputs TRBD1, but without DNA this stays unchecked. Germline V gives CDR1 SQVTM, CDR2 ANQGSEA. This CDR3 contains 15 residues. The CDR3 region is CSVEEYLGQSYEQYF.

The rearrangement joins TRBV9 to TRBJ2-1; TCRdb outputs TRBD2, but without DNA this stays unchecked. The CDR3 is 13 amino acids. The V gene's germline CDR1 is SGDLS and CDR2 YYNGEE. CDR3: CASSGLPFYEQFF.

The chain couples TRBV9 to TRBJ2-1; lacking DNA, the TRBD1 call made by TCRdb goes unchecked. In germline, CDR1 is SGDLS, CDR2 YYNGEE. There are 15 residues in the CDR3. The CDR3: CASSIQDRFSDEQFF. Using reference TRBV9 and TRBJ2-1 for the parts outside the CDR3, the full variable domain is DSGVTQTPKHLITATGQRVTLRCSPRSGDLSVYWYQQSLDQGLQFLIQYYNGEERAKGNILERFSAQQFPDLHSELNLSSLELGDSALYFCASSIQDRFSDEQFFGPGTRLTVL.

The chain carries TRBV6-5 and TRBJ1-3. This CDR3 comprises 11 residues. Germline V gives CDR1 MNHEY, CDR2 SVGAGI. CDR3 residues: CASSAGNTIYF.

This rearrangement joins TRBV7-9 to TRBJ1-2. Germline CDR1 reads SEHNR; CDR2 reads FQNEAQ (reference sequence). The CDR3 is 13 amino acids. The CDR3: CATPSRTEYGYTF.

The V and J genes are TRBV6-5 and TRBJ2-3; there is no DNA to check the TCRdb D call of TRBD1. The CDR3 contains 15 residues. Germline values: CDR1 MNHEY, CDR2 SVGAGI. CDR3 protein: CASSAGQGAWDTQYF.

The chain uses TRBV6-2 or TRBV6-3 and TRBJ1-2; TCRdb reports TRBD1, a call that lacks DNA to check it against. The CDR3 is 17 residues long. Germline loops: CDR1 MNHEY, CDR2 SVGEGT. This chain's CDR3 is CASSFTGTGAPLEGYTF.